These 29 T cell receptor beta chains were sequenced from one sample in a study of CD8 T cells in Susac syndrome. Random hexamers primed reverse transcription of about 0.5 to 1 ug RNA. TCRdb recomputed calls from the immunoSEQ multiplex PCR reads with MiXCR, one row per CDR3 protein. Of more than 150,000 distinct CDR3 sequences listed, roughly 95% are singletons. The sequenced sample was CD4+ T cells from PBMCs. The receptors derive from a human donor with Susac syndrome.

The chain is built from TRBV15 and TRBJ2-1, with D maybe TRBD1 (5 bases). Germline CDR1 reads LNHNV; CDR2 reads YYDKDF (reference sequence). Between the trimmed V and J ends, which lost 6 bases and 8 bases, there was a span of 14 bases. The CDR3 loop spans 13 amino acids. DNA for the CDR3: TGTGCCACCAGGGCTGACAGTCGCGATGAGCAGTTCTTC. Translation: CATRADSRDEQFF. The full variable domain, its missing parts supplied by reference TRBV15 and TRBJ2-1, is DAMVIQNPRYQVTQFGKPVTLSCSQTLNHNVMYWYQQKSSQAPKLLFHYYDKDFNNEADTPDNFQSRRPNTSFCFLDIRSPGLGDTAMYLCATRADSRDEQFFGPGTRLTVL.

This clonotype was found once. The chain couples TRBV9 to TRBJ2-1; D is unresolved. Germline assignment: CDR1 SGDLS and CDR2 YYNGEE. This CDR3 has 13 residues. V lost 4 bases, J lost 8 bases, and 13 bases lay in between. DNA for the CDR3: TGTGCCAGCAGCCTAAACACCGTTGATGAGCAGTTCTTC. Translated: CASSLNTVDEQFF.

The chain carries TRBV24-1 and TRBJ2-1; a weak D match, TRBD1 (6 bases). V was trimmed by 1 base and J by 7 bases, leaving 7 bases between them. CDR1 and CDR2 from the germline V gene are KGHDR and SFDVKD. CDR3 size: 13 residues. CDR3 sequence reads: CATSDLDRNEQFF. Written as DNA, the CDR3 is TGTGCCACCAGTGATTTAGACAGGAATGAGCAGTTCTTC.

The rearrangement joins TRBV15 to TRBJ1-3; TRBD1 is a possible D gene (5 bases). Trimming removed 2 bases at V and 3 bases at J, with 14 bases between. Germline CDR1 LNHNV, CDR2 YYDKDF (reference sequence). This CDR3 spans 16 amino acids. CDR3 loop: CATSRRMGDVGNTIYF. Here the CDR3 DNA reads TGTGCCACCAGCAGACGGATGGGGGACGTTGGAAACACCATATATTTT.

This chain's CDR3 is CASSKIAGTEETQYF. The CDR3 DNA reads as TGTGCCAGCAGTAAGATTGCCGGGACAGAAGAGACCCAGTACTTC. This chain joins TRBV25-1 and TRBJ2-5, with 7 bases identical to TRBD1. J gave up 3 bases and V 5 bases, and 9 bases lay outside the gene matches. CDR1 and CDR2 (germline): MGHDK, SYGVNS. This CDR3 comprises 15 residues.

In this sample, this clonotype turned up once. The rearrangement joins TRBV29-1 to TRBJ1-1, with D perhaps TRBD1 (5 bases). Germline V gene sequence: CDR1 SQVTM, CDR2 ANQGSEA. The CDR3 is 13 residues long. The V and J ends lost 5 bases and 1 base respectively, with 11 bases between them. Written as DNA, the CDR3 is TGCAGCGTTCTGGGACGAGGGAACACTGAAGCTTTCTTT. It translates to CSVLGRGNTEAFF.

This chain joins TRBV20-1 and TRBJ1-5, with TRBD1 as a possible D gene (5 bases). Germline CDR1 is DFQATT and CDR2 is SNEGSKA (reference sequence). The V and J ends lost 0 bases and 3 bases respectively, with 6 bases between them. The CDR3 sequence is 13 residues long. As DNA, the CDR3 is TGCAGTGCTAGAGAGGACAACAATCAGCCCCAGCATTTT. It translates to CSAREDNNQPQHF.

The rearrangement links TRBV15 to TRBJ1-4; D is unclear. Germline V lookup: CDR1 LNHNV, CDR2 YYDKDF (reference sequence). CDR3 size: 16 residues. Trimming cost V 0 bases and J 7 bases, with 15 bases left between them. DNA of the CDR3: TGTGCCACCAGCAGAGATCGAGCGGCCGTCGGTGAAAAACTGTTTTTT. As protein: CATSRDRAAVGEKLFF.

The chain recombines TRBV20-1 with TRBJ2-5; 10 bases match TRBD1. The CDR3 extends over 12 amino acids. J lost 10 bases, V lost 3 bases, and 5 bases had no gene match. The germline V gene encodes CDR1 DFQATT and CDR2 SNEGSKA (reference sequence). DNA of the CDR3: TGCAGTGCTAGGGACAGGGGGTTAGGCCAGTACTTC. It specifies CSARDRGLGQYF.

J is TRBJ1-6 and V is TRBV25-1; 11 bases fit TRBD1. The V and J ends lost 1 base and 8 bases, in that order; junction bases with no gene match: 1. There are 15 residues in the CDR3. The V gene's germline CDR1 is MGHDK and CDR2 SYGVNS. The CDR3 sequence is CASSEWDRGDSPLHF. The CDR3 DNA is TGTGCCAGCAGTGAATGGGACAGGGGGGATTCACCCCTCCACTTT.

The chain carries TRBV19 and TRBJ1-1; TRBD1 agrees at 8 bases. The length of the CDR3 is 13 residues. Germline V gene sequence: CDR1 LNHDA, CDR2 SQIVND (reference sequence). V shed 10 bases, J shed 5 bases, and the junction held 9 bases outside the gene matches. The CDR3 region is CATYDRGNTEAFF. CDR3 nucleotide sequence: TGTGCCACCTATGACAGGGGAAATACTGAAGCTTTCTTT.

J is TRBJ2-7 and V is TRBV28; D is unclear. CDR1 is MDHEN and CDR2 is SYDVKM in the germline V gene. The CDR3 has 10 residues. Trimming took off 5 bases at V and 7 bases at J, with 6 bases between the two ends. The CDR3 protein is CASSGREQYF. CDR3 coding DNA: TGTGCCAGCAGTGGTCGGGAGCAGTACTTC.

The CDR3 coding sequence is TGTGCCAGCAGCCCTACCCCGGGACAGGGGGTTGCTGGGGCCAACGTCCTGACTTTC. It translates to CASSPTPGQGVAGANVLTF. V usage is TRBV7-9 and J usage is TRBJ2-6; 11 nucleotides match TRBD1. The junction had 11 bases not matched to a gene; V was cut back by 5 bases and J by 2 bases. The CDR3 runs 19 residues. Per the germline V gene, CDR1 is SEHNR and CDR2 is FQNEAQ (reference sequence).

This chain links TRBV29-1 with TRBJ2-7, with D perhaps matching TRBD1 (7 bases). This CDR3 has 15 amino acids. In germline, CDR1 is SQVTM, CDR2 ANQGSEA. V was cut by 3 bases and J by 5 bases, with 20 bases left in between. The CDR3 here is CSVELGGRDSNEQYF. DNA of the CDR3: TGCAGCGTTGAGTTGGGGGGAAGGGACAGTAACGAGCAGTACTTC.

The chain joins TRBV28 to TRBJ1-1; D remains ambiguous. CDR3 size: 14 residues. CDR1 MDHEN and CDR2 SYDVKM come from the germline V gene. V was cut by 6 bases and J by 6 bases, with 17 bases left in between. CDR3 in DNA: TGTGCCAGCAGCCTACAGTCGGTGGTAGCTGAAGCTTTCTTT. Protein sequence: CASSLQSVVAEAFF.

The chain combines TRBV4-1 with TRBJ2-3; no definite D call. Between the trimmed V and J ends, which lost 8 bases and 4 bases, there was a span of 10 bases. The CDR3 totals 12 residues. Germline CDR1 MGHRA, CDR2 YSYEKL. CDR3 amino acids: CASSNRPDTQYF. The CDR3 nucleotides are TGCGCCAGCTCCAATAGACCAGATACGCAGTATTTT.

The gene calls are TRBV21-1 and TRBJ1-3; the tabulated D call, TRBD1, remains unverified against the DNA. TRBV21-1 has pseudogene status. This CDR3 spans 15 amino acids. The CDR3, as DNA: TGTGCCAGCAGCAATCCCAGACAGGGACGAAACACCATATATTTT. It yields the protein CASSNPRQGRNTIYF.

The chain combines TRBV6-2 or TRBV6-3 with TRBJ2-7, with a weak D call TRBD1 (6 bases). V was trimmed by 4 bases and J by 7 bases, leaving 17 bases between them. The CDR3 contains 14 residues. CDR1 and CDR2 from the germline V gene are MNHEY and SVGEGT. The CDR3 DNA is TGTGCCAGCAGTTTTTGGGGACAAGGTGGTGAGCAGTACTTC. Amino acid sequence: CASSFWGQGGEQYF.

This clonotype was found once. The gene calls are TRBV28 and TRBJ2-3; unclear D gene. V was cut by 7 bases and J by 6 bases, with 17 bases left in between. CDR3 size: 14 residues. Germline-derived CDR1 and CDR2 are MDHEN and SYDVKM. The CDR3 DNA follows: TGTGCCAGCACCTCCATTCGGGCCTCGGATACGCAGTATTTT. Protein: CASTSIRASDTQYF.

The rearrangement uses TRBV29-1 and TRBJ2-5; tentative D call: TRBD1 (7 bases). CDR3 length: 11 residues. V lost 7 bases, J lost 3 bases, and 9 bases lay in between. CDR1 and CDR2 from the germline V gene are SQVTM and ANQGSEA. DNA for the CDR3: TGCAGCGCAGGGGGGAAAGAGACCCAGTACTTC. This codes for CSAGGKETQYF.

This clonotype came up once. V usage is TRBV12-3 or TRBV12-4 and J usage is TRBJ2-7; D possibly matches TRBD1 or TRBD2 (6 bases each). V lost 6 bases and J 4 bases, leaving 19 bases between the germline ends. The CDR3 length is 15 residues. CDR3 sequence reads: CASSQEGGRGYEQYF. The DNA of the CDR3 is TGTGCCAGCAGCCAAGAGGGGGGACGCGGATACGAGCAGTACTTC.

This sequence joins TRBV29-1 and TRBJ2-1; D gene uncertain. V lost 3 bases and J 1 base, leaving 22 bases between the germline ends. This CDR3 has 18 amino acids. Germline lookup yields CDR1 SQVTM and CDR2 ANQGSEA. For the CDR3, the DNA is TGCAGCGTTGATGAGACAAGGTGGGATACTAATTCCTACAATGAGCAGTTCTTC. It specifies CSVDETRWDTNSYNEQFF.

The chain joins TRBV21-1 to TRBJ2-7; the table gives TRBD1 as D, unverified against the DNA. TRBV21-1 constitutes a pseudogene. This CDR3 is 11 amino acids long. The CDR3 is CATPKDNEQYF. In DNA form, the CDR3 reads TGTGCCACCCCCAAGGACAACGAGCAGTACTTC.

The gene calls are TRBV4-1 and TRBJ1-4, with 7 positions matching TRBD1. Per germline, CDR1 MGHRA and CDR2 YSYEKL. The CDR3 sequence is 15 residues long. V lost 3 bases, J lost 5 bases, and 6 bases stayed unmatched. This chain's CDR3 is CASSQRTGLNEKLFF. The CDR3 coding sequence is TGCGCCAGCAGCCAGCGGACAGGACTAAATGAAAAACTGTTTTTT.

This chain joins TRBV29-1 and TRBJ2-4; D may be TRBD2 (6 bases). The CDR3 has 14 amino acids. Germline V lookup: CDR1 SQVTM, CDR2 ANQGSEA. Between the trimmed V and J ends, which lost 3 bases and 6 bases, there was a span of 15 bases. CDR3 residues: CSVEAGRSGNIQYF. CDR3 coding DNA: TGCAGCGTTGAGGCAGGGAGGTCGGGAAACATTCAGTACTTC.

The rearrangement uses TRBV29-1 and TRBJ2-7; D unresolved. The CDR3 contains 11 residues. The V end was cut by 4 bases, the J end by 5 bases, with 9 bases between. Germline V CDR1 and CDR2: SQVTM, ANQGSEA. The CDR3 nucleotides read TGCAGCGTTGTGGGTGCCCACGAGCAGTACTTC. Translation gives CSVVGAHEQYF.

The chain joins TRBV13 to TRBJ2-7; D uncertain. V was cut by 0 bases and J by 2 bases, with 8 bases left in between. The CDR3 totals 14 residues. Germline V CDR1 and CDR2: PRHDT, FYEKMQ (reference sequence). CDR3 protein: CASSLGGSAYEQYF. CDR3 nucleotide sequence: TGTGCCAGCAGCTTAGGAGGCAGCGCCTACGAGCAGTACTTC.

The J gene is TRBJ2-7, the V gene TRBV12-5; D unclear. The CDR3 covers 11 residues. The V end lost 2 bases, the J end lost 7 bases, and 6 bases lay between the germline ends. Per the germline V gene, CDR1 is LGHNT and CDR2 is FRNRAP. The CDR3 bases are TGTGCTAGTGGTTTGTACTTAGAGCAGTACTTC. Protein sequence: CASGLYLEQYF.

V and J are TRBV27 and TRBJ2-1; 8 bases agree with TRBD1. This CDR3 region has 14 residues. Trimming took 5 bases from V and 6 from J; bases not matched to a gene: 6. Germline lookup yields CDR1 MNHEY and CDR2 SMNVEV (reference sequence). For the CDR3, the DNA is TGTGCCAGCAGTGTAGACAGGGGTATCAATGAGCAGTTCTTC. Translated, it gives CASSVDRGINEQFF.